This TCR beta chain was retrieved from a study of blood T cell repertoires in COVID-19. Original analysis: Reference gene primer amplification in the assay estimated nucleated cell counts. Generated by immunoSEQ multiplex PCR, the TCRdb table keeps only in-frame clones and is missing some. V, J and clone size are those of that table, while D and trimming were read from the DNA. The data hold a few hundred thousand clones, with over 75% observed a single time. This receptor was taken from a woman aged 45-59 years who had recovered from COVID-19. Material: peripheral blood.

CDR3 nucleotides: TGTGCCAGCAGCCTCAGCGGGGGGGCTAATGAGCAGTTCTTC. Translation gives CASSLSGGANEQFF. V usage is TRBV3-1 (or the pseudogene TRBV3-2) and J usage is TRBJ2-1; 10 nucleotides match TRBD2. Germline V lookup: CDR1 LGHDT, CDR2 YNNKEL (reference sequence). Germline trimming cut 4 bases from V and 7 bases from J; bases unmatched to any gene: 4. The CDR3 consists of 14 residues.